What follows are 10 T cell receptor beta chains derived from one specimen sequenced in a study of blood T cell repertoires in COVID-19. The assay was immunoSEQ multiplex PCR, and TCRdb's table has in-frame clones only and misses some. The sample consists of some 270,000 clones, roughly 86% of them appearing once. The sample was peripheral blood. These receptors were collected from a woman in her fifties or sixties who had recovered from COVID-19.

The chain links TRBV7-8 to TRBJ1-2; 11 bases map to TRBD1. The length of the CDR3 is 19 residues. Unmatched junction bases numbered 21, after V lost 4 bases and J lost 8 bases. Per germline, CDR1 SGHVS and CDR2 FQNEAQ. CDR3 in amino acids: CASSSSITSKWDRGDGYTF. For the CDR3, the DNA is TGTGCCAGCAGCTCCTCGATCACCTCCAAATGGGACAGGGGGGACGGCTACACCTTC. The full variable domain, its missing parts supplied by reference TRBV7-8 and TRBJ1-2, is GAGVSQSPRYKVAKRGQDVALRCDPISGHVSLFWYQQALGQGPEFLTYFQNEAQLDKSGLPSDRFFAERPEGSVSTLKIQRTQQEDSAVYLCASSSSITSKWDRGDGYTFGSGTRLTVV.

The chain employs TRBV18 and TRBJ2-7; perhaps TRBD1 as D (6 bases). The length of the CDR3 is 14 residues. Trimming pared 3 bases from V and 3 bases from J, leaving 12 bases between. The germline gives CDR1 KGHSH, CDR2 LQKENI. Here the CDR3 DNA reads TGTGCCAGCTCACCCCGAAGGGGGAGCTACGAGCAGTACTTC. Amino acid sequence: CASSPRRGSYEQYF.

Turning to this clone: The junction departs from the called germline gene at one end, perhaps through a read error. This specimen includes other DNA sequences encoding the same CDR3. V usage is TRBV9 and J usage is TRBJ1-2; D perhaps matches TRBD1 (6 bases). Per the germline V gene, CDR1 is SGDLS and CDR2 is YYNGEE. CDR3 length: 16 amino acids. The CDR3 DNA is TGTGCCAGCAGCGTAGCTACGCAGGGGAGAGGTTATGGTTACACCTTC. It codes for CASSVATQGRGYGYTF. The whole variable domain, filled in from reference TRBV9 and TRBJ1-2, reads DSGVTQTPKHLITATGQRVTLRCSPRSGDLSVYWYQQSLDQGLQFLIQYYNGEERAKGNILERFSAQQFPDLHSELNLSSLELGDSALYFCASSVATQGRGYGYTFGSGTRLTVV.

The rearrangement links TRBV10-3 to TRBJ2-5, with a tentative D call TRBD1 (6 bases). The CDR3 extends over 16 amino acids. V lost 1 base to trimming and J lost 3 bases, with 15 bases between them. Germline lookup yields CDR1 ENHRY and CDR2 SYGVKD. The CDR3 spells CAISEYRDVTKETQYF. The CDR3 DNA is TGTGCCATCAGTGAGTACAGGGACGTAACGAAAGAGACCCAGTACTTC.

The chain is built from TRBV25-1 and TRBJ2-2; 9 positions match TRBD2. The CDR3 consists of 16 residues. Germline lookup yields CDR1 MGHDK and CDR2 SYGVNS. The V segment lost 5 bases and the J segment 5 bases; nucleotides outside the gene matches: 9. As DNA, the CDR3 is TGTGCCAGCAGTTCGGATAGCGGGGGCGATACCGGGGAGCTGTTTTTT. It codes for CASSSDSGGDTGELFF. Filled out from reference TRBV25-1 and TRBJ2-2, the complete variable domain reads EADIYQTPRYLVIGTGKKITLECSQTMGHDKMYWYQQDPGMELHLIHYSYGVNSTEKGDLSSESTVSRIRTEHFPLTLESARPSHTSQYLCASSSDSGGDTGELFFGEGSRLTVL.

The gene calls are TRBV29-1 and TRBJ2-3, with D possibly matching TRBD2 (5 bases). Per germline, CDR1 SQVTM and CDR2 ANQGSEA. V lost 4 bases to trimming and J lost 0 bases, with 17 bases between them. The CDR3 covers 16 residues. In DNA form, the CDR3 reads TGCAGCGTTGCGGTTCAAAGGACTCGGAGCACAGATACGCAGTATTTT. Amino acids: CSVAVQRTRSTDTQYF.

The chain recombines TRBV6-5 with TRBJ2-1; the D is unclear. Germline CDR1 MNHEY, CDR2 SVGAGI. Trimming removed 4 bases at V and 6 bases at J, with 10 bases between. The CDR3 totals 13 residues. The CDR3 DNA follows: TGTGCCAGCAGTTCCGGAGCATCCAATGAGCAGTTCTTC. This translates into CASSSGASNEQFF.

This clone has just a few counts. The rearrangement uses TRBV5-4 and TRBJ2-1; tentative D call: TRBD1 (6 bases). V shed 0 bases and J shed 7 bases, with 20 bases lying between them. Germline V gene lookup returns CDR1 SGHNT and CDR2 YYREEE (reference sequence). This CDR3 is 17 amino acids long. DNA of the CDR3: TGTGCCAGCAGCTTGGACTCAGCGAACAGGGTGAGGAATGAGCAGTTCTTC. It specifies CASSLDSANRVRNEQFF.

This clone occurred a few times. The rearrangement uses TRBV10-3 and TRBJ2-7; the D is unclear. Germline V gene lookup returns CDR1 ENHRY and CDR2 SYGVKD. The V end was cut by 0 bases, the J end by 7 bases, with 10 bases between. The CDR3 consists of 13 residues. The CDR3 DNA is TGTGCCATCAGTGAGTCGTGGGCTGGGGAGCAGTACTTC. It encodes CAISESWAGEQYF.

The chain combines TRBV19 with TRBJ2-7; 9 positions agree with TRBD1. The CDR3 covers 13 residues. Trimming at V came to 4 bases and at J to 6 bases, leaving 4 bases not matched to a gene. Germline V CDR1 and CDR2: LNHDA, SQIVND (reference sequence). As DNA, the CDR3 is TGTGCCAGTAGTAAGGGACAGGGCGTCGAGCAGTACTTC. Amino acids: CASSKGQGVEQYF.